This T cell receptor (beta chain) was captured by sequencing in a study of cytomegalovirus exposure and HLA in healthy donors. Turning to the study itself: The Caucasian-associated ancestry cluster contained 81% of the approximately 430 genotyped donors. Study-level findings and limits: Of the V segments, some could not be distinguished, including TRBV6-2 and TRBV6-3, and were excluded. In a later analysis, common viral pathogens appeared linked to several of the most significant clusters. As a later analysis revealed, most CMV-associated TCR beta chains appeared HLA-restricted.

As for this clone: Its antigen remains unknown.

PCR involved 60 Vbeta and 13 Jbeta primers. Profiling relied on immunoSEQ multiplex PCR, and the TCRdb table lists in-frame clones only, not all of them. In total, the table holds some 120,000 clones. Germline-derived CDR1 and CDR2 are MNHNS and SASEGT. The CDR3 loop spans 14 amino acids. V lost 5 bases, J lost 3 bases, and 14 bases lay in between. This TCR was recovered from a man aged 30 to 45 in good health and CMV-seronegative. Material: PBMCs. This chain connects TRBV6-1 to TRBJ2-7, with TRBD1 as a possible D gene (6 bases). For the CDR3, the DNA is TGTGCCAGCAGTAATCAGGGGATGATCTACGAGCAGTACTTC. It encodes CASSNQGMIYEQYF.